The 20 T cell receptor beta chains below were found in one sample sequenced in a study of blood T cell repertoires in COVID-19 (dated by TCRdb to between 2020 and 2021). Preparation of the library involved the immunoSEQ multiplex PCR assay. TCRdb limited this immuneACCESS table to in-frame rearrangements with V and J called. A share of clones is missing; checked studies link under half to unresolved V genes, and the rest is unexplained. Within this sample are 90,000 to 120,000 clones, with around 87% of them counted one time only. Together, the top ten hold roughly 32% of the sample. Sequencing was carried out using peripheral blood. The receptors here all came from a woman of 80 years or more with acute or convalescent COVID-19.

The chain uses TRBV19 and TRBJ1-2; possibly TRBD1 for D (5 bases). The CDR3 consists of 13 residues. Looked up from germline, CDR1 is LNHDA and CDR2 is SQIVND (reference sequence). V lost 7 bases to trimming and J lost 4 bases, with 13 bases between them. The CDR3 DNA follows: TGTGCCAGTACCCAAAGGGGTATCTATGGCTACACCTTC. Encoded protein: CASTQRGIYGYTF. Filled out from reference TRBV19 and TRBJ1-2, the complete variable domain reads DGGITQSPKYLFRKEGQNVTLSCEQNLNHDAMYWYRQDPGQGLRLIYYSQIVNDFQKGDIAEGYSVSREKKESFPLTVTSAQKNPTAFYLCASTQRGIYGYTFGSGTRLTVV.

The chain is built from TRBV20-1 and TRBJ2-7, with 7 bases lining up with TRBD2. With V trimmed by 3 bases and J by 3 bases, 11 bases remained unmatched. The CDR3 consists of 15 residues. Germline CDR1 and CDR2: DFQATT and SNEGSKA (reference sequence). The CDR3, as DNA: TGCAGTGCTAGTGTCCCGCGGGGGATAAACTACGAGCAGTACTTC. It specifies CSASVPRGINYEQYF.

The CDR3, as DNA: TGCGCCAGCAGCCAAGATTCCGGGACAGGGGTCTACGAGCAGTACTTC. It codes for CASSQDSGTGVYEQYF. This chain joins TRBV4-3 and TRBJ2-7, with 10 bases that match TRBD1. Germline assignment: CDR1 LGHNA and CDR2 YSLEER. The CDR3 extends over 16 amino acids. The V segment lost 0 bases and the J segment 3 bases; nucleotides outside the gene matches: 5.

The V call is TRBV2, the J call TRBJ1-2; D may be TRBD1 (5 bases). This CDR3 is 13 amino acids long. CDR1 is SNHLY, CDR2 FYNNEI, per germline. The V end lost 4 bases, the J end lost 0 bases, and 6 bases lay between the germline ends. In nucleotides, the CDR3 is TGTGCCAGCAGTGGACAGACTAACTATGGCTACACCTTC. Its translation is CASSGQTNYGYTF.

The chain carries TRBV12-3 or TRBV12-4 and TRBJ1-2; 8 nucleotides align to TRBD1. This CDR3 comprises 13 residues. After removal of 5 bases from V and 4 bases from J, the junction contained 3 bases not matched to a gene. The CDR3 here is CASSDTGGYGYTF. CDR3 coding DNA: TGTGCCAGCAGTGACACAGGGGGCTATGGCTACACCTTC.

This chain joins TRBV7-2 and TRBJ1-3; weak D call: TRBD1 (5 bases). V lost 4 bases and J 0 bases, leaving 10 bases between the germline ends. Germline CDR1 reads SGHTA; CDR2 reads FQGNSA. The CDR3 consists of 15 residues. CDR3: CASSSGDSSGNTIYF. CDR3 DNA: TGTGCCAGCAGCTCCGGGGACTCCTCTGGAAACACCATATATTTT.

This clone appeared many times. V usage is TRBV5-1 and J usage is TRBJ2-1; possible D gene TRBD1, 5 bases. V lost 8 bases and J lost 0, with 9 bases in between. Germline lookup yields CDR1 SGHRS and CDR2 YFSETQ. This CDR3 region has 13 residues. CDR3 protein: CARRQSSYNEQFF. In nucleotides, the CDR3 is TGCGCCAGAAGACAGTCCTCCTACAATGAGCAGTTCTTC.

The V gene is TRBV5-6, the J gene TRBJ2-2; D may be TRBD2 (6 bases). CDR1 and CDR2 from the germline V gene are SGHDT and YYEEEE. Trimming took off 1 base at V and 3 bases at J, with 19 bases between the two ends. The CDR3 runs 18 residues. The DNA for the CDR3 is TGTGCCAGCAGCTTGTATGTGGGTGGAGGGTTGGACACCGGGGAGCTGTTTTTT. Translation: CASSLYVGGGLDTGELFF.

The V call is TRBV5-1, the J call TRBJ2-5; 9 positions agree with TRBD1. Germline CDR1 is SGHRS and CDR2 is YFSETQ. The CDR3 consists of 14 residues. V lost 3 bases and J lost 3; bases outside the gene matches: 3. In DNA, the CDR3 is TGCGCCAGCAGCTGGGGACAGGGAGAAGAGACCCAGTACTTC. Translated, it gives CASSWGQGEETQYF.

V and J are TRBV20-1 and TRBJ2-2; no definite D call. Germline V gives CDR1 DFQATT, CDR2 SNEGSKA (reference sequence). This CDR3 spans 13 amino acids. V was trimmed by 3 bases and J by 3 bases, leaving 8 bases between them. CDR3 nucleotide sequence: TGCAGTGCTAGTGCGCCGGACACCGGGGAGCTGTTTTTT. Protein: CSASAPDTGELFF.

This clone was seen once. CDR3 in amino acids: CAIGGARYGYTF. CDR3 bases: TGTGCCATCGGCGGTGCGCGGTATGGCTACACCTTC. This sequence joins TRBV10-3 and TRBJ1-2; D gene ambiguous. The V gene lost 8 bases and the J gene lost 5 bases, with 12 bases spanning the gap. The CDR3 length is 12 residues. Per germline, CDR1 ENHRY and CDR2 SYGVKD.

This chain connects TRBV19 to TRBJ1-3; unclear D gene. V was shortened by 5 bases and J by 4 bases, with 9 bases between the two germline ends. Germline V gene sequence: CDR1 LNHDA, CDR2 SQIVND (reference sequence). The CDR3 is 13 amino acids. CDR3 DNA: TGTGCCAGTAGTCTGGGAGTGGGAAACACCATATATTTT. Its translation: CASSLGVGNTIYF.

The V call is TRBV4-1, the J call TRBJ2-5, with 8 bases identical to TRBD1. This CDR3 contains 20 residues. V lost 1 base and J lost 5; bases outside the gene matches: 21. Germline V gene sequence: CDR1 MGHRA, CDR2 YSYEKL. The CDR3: CASSQVHRTGTGEVRETQYF. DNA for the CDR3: TGCGCCAGCAGCCAAGTCCACCGCACCGGGACAGGAGAAGTGAGGGAGACCCAGTACTTC.

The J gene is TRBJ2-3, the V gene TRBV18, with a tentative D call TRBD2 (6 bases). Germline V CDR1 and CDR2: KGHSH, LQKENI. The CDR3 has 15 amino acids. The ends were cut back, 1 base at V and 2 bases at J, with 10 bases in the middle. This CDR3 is CASSPRAGLTDTQYF. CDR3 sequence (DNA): TGTGCCAGCTCACCACGGGCGGGGCTCACAGATACGCAGTATTTT.

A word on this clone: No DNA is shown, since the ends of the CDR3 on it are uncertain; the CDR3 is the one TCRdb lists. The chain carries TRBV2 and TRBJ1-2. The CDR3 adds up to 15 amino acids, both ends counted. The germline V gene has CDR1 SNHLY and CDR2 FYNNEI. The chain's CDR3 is CASSSSPTGDYGYTF.

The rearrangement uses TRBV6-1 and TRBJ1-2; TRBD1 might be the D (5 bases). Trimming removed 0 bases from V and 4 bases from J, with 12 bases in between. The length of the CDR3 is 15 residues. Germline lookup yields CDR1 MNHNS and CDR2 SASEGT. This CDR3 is CASSEAQGLGYGYTF. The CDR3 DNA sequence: TGTGCCAGCAGTGAAGCTCAGGGTCTCGGCTATGGCTACACCTTC.

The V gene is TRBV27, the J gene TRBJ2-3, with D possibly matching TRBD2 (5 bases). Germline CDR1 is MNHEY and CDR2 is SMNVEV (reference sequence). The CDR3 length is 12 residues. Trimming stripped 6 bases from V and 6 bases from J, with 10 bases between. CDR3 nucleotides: TGTGCCAGCAGCCAGATAGCGGATACGCAGTATTTT. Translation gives CASSQIADTQYF.

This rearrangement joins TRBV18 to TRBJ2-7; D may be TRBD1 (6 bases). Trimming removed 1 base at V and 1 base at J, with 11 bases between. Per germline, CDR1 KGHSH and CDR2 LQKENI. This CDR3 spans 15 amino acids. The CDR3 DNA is TGTGCCAGCTCACCACGGATAGGGGGTTCCTACGAGCAGTACTTC. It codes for CASSPRIGGSYEQYF.

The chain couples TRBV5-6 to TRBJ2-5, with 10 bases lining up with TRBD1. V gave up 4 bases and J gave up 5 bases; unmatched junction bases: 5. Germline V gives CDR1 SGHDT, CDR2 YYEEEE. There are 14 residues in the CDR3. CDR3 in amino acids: CASSTTGGGETQYF. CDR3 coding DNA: TGTGCCAGCAGCACGACAGGGGGCGGTGAGACCCAGTACTTC. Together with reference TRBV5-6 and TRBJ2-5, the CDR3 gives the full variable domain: DAGVTQSPTHLIKTRGQQVTLRCSPKSGHDTVSWYQQALGQGPQFIFQYYEEEERQRGNFPDRFSGHQFPNYSSELNVNALLLGDSALYLCASSTTGGGETQYFGPGTRLLVL.

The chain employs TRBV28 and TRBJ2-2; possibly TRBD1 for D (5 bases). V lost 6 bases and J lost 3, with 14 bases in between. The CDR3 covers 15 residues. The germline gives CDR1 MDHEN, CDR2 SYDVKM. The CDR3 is CASSLYRTDTGELFF. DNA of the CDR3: TGTGCCAGCAGCCTTTACAGGACGGACACCGGGGAGCTGTTTTTT.